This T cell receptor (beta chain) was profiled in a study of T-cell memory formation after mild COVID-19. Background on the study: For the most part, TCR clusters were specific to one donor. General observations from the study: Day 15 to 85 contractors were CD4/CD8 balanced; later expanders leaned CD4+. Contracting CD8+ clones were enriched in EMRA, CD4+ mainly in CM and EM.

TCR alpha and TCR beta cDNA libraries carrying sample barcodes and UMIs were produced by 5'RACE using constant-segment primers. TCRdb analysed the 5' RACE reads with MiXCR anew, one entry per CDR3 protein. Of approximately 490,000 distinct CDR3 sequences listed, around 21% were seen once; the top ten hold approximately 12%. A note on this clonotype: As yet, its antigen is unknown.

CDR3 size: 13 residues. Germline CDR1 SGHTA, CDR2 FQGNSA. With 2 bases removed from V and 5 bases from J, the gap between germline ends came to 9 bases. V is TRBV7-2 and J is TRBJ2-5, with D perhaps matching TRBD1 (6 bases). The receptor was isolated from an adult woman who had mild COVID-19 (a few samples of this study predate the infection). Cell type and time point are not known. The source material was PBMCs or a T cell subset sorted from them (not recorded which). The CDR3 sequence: CASSLNRAETQYF. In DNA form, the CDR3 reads TGTGCCAGCAGCTTAAACAGGGCGGAGACCCAGTACTTC.